This T cell receptor beta chain was captured in a study of shared T cell receptors in the human thymus. Libraries were prepared by immunoSEQ multiplex PCR; TCRdb keeps only in-frame clonotypes and omits some of them. The sample has hundreds of thousands of clones, 70% to 90% seen once. These data also featured in a second study, about human thymus T cells. That study adds: Donor material was obtained from healthy Finnish infants undergoing corrective surgery for congenital heart defects. Thymus tissue for the work was resected from patients undergoing corrective heart surgery. Across thymic and blood repertoires, the usage of V and J genes appeared to be biased. Related reports documented highly overlapping thymic repertoires among unrelated individuals.

The sequenced material came from thymocytes. The sequence was collected from a boy under three years old with a congenital heart defect.

The chain's CDR3 is CASSGGSTEAFF. The CDR3 DNA sequence: TGCGCCAGCAGTGGAGGGAGCACTGAAGCTTTCTTT. The V call is TRBV10-2, the J call TRBJ1-1; D unclear. From germline, CDR1 is WSHSY and CDR2 SAAADI. The CDR3 is 12 amino acids. Trimming removed 4 bases at V and 4 bases at J, with 7 bases between.